The clone carrying this T cell receptor (beta chain) was detected once. This entry comes from a study of T cell responses to AZD1222 COVID-19 vaccine. Only in-frame clones appear in the TCRdb table, and some are missing; sequencing was by immunoSEQ multiplex PCR. The sample has tens of thousands of clones, more than 70% seen once. CDR1 and CDR2 (germline): LNHNV, YYDKDF (reference sequence). With 1 base removed from V and 4 bases from J, the gap between germline ends came to 14 bases. The CDR3 extends over 16 amino acids. The TCR was taken from an adult in good health. The V gene is TRBV15, the J gene TRBJ2-1; D is perhaps TRBD2 (5 bases). Specimen: peripheral blood, collected on day 0 of AZD1222 vaccination. The CDR3 nucleotides read TGTGCCACCAGCAGAGTCCCGGGAAGGCTTTACAATGAGCAGTTCTTC. It is translated as CATSRVPGRLYNEQFF.